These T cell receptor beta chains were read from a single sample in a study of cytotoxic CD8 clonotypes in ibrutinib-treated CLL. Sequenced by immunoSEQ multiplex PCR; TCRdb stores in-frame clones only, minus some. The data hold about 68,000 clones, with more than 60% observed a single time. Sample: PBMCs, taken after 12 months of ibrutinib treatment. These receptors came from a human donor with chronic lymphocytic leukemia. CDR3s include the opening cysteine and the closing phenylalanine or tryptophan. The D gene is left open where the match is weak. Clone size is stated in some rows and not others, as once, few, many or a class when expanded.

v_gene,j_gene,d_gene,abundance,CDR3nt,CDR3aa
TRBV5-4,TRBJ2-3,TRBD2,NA,TGTGCCAGCAGCCAGTTTGGACTAGGCACAGATACGCAGTATTTT,CASSQFGLGTDTQYF
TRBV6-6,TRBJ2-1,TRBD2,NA,TGTGCCAGCAGTTCGGGGGGGTCCTACAATGAGCAGTTCTTC,CASSSGGSYNEQFF
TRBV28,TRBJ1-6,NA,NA,TGTGCCAGCGGGACTCTGGAGTTGTCCCTCCACTTT,CASGTLELSLHF
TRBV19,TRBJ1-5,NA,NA,TGTGCCAGTACCGTGGCCGGGAGTCAGCCCCAGCATTTT,CASTVAGSQPQHF
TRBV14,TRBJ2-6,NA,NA,TGTGCCAGCAGCCAAGATAGGGGAGTCTCTGGGGCCAACGTCCTGACTTTC,CASSQDRGVSGANVLTF
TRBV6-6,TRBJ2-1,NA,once,TGTGCCAGCAGTTACCTGCCACATGAGCAGTTCTTC,CASSYLPHEQFF
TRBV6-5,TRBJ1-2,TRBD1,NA,TGTGCCAGCAGACCACAGGGGAATAGAGATGGCTACACCTTC,CASRPQGNRDGYTF
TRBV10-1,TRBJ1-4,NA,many,TGCGCCAGCAGCCCAGGGAATGAAAAACTGTTTTTT,CASSPGNEKLFF
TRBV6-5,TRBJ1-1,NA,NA,TGTGCCAGCAGTTACTCGGTTGTTGGAGGAGATGAAGCTTTCTTT,CASSYSVVGGDEAFF
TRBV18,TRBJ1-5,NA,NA,TGTGCCAGCTCACCACTTGTCGGGCCCCAGCATTTT,CASSPLVGPQHF
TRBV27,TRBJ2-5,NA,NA,TGTGCCAGCAGTTACCTGCCCAAAGAGACCCAGTACTTC,CASSYLPKETQYF
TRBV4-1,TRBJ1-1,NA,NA,TGCGCCAGCAGCCAAGATTGGCTGAACACTGAAGCTTTCTTT,CASSQDWLNTEAFF
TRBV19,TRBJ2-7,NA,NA,TGTGCCAGTAGTATAATGGTAGTTGGACAGCGAGCCTACGAGCAGTACTTC,CASSIMVVGQRAYEQYF
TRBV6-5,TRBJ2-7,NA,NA,TGTGCCAGCGGGTGGGGAGGAGTGGTCGACGAGCAGTACTTC,CASGWGGVVDEQYF
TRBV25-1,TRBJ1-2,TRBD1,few,TGTGCCAGCGTAAAGACAGGGAAATCGGGCTACACCTTC,CASVKTGKSGYTF
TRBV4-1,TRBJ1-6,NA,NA,TGCGCCAGCAGCAGCCGGGACACCCTTAATTCACCCCTCCACTTT,CASSSRDTLNSPLHF
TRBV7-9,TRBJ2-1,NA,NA,TGTGCCAGCAGCTTATACCGGGACACCCTCGACGAGCAGTTCTTC,CASSLYRDTLDEQFF
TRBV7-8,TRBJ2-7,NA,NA,TGTGCCAGCAGCTCCCTCAGAGGGCCCTCCTACGAGCAGTACTTC,CASSSLRGPSYEQYF
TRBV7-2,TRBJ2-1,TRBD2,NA,TGTGCCAGCAGCTCGACCAGGACTAGCGGGGGAAAGTACAATGAGCAGTTCTTC,CASSSTRTSGGKYNEQFF
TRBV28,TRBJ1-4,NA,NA,TGTGCCAGCAGTTTCGTGGGGGCTGTCGGTGAAAAACTGTTTTTT,CASSFVGAVGEKLFF
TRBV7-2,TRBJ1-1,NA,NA,TGTGCCAGCAGCTTAACTTCTGAAGCTTTCTTT,CASSLTSEAFF
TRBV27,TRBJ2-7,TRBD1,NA,TGTGCCAGCAGTGGACAGGGGGCGGGAGAGCAGTACTTC,CASSGQGAGEQYF
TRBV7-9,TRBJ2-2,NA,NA,TGTGCCAGCAGCTTTTTCCGGCAGCTGAACACCGGGGAGCTGTTTTTT,CASSFFRQLNTGELFF
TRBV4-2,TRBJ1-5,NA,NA,TGTGCCAGCAGCCAGGTAGGCCCCCAGGGTCGGCAGCCCCAGCATTTT,CASSQVGPQGRQPQHF
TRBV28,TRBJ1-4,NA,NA,TGTGCCAGCAGTCCCGTTGCGGCTAATGAAAAACTGTTTTTT,CASSPVAANEKLFF
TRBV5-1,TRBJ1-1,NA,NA,TGCGCCAGCAGCCAAGACAGGTTACAGAACACTGAAGCTTTCTTT,CASSQDRLQNTEAFF
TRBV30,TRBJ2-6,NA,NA,TGTGCCTGGAGTGTACGGTACCCTGGGGCCAACGTCCTGACTTTC,CAWSVRYPGANVLTF
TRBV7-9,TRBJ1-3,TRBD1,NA,TGTGCCAGCAGCTTAGGGGACAGGGCGATTATCCCCTCTGGAAACACCATATATTTT,CASSLGDRAIIPSGNTIYF
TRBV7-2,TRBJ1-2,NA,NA,TGTGCCAGCAGCTTAAATGCGGGGGGCTATGGCTACACCTTC,CASSLNAGGYGYTF
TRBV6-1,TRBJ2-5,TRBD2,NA,TGTGCCAGCAGCGAAGCGGGGAAACAAGAGACCCAGTACTTC,CASSEAGKQETQYF
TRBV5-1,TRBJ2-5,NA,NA,TGCGCCAGCAGCTTGGAAGTCGGGGAACAAGAGATCCAGTACTTC,CASSLEVGEQEIQYF
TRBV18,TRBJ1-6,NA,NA,TGTGCCAGCTCACAGGAGGCGGGGAGCTCCTATAATTCACCCCTCCACTTT,CASSQEAGSSYNSPLHF
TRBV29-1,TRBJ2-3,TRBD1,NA,TGCAGCGTTGAAGTCGGGGACAGGTTGGAGTATTTT,CSVEVGDRLEYF
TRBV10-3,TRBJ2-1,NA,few,TGTGCCATCAGTGAATTGGGCACAGACAATGAGCAGTTCTTC,CAISELGTDNEQFF
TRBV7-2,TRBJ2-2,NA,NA,TGTGCCAGCAGCTTAAGGAGCACCGGGGAGCTGTTTTTT,CASSLRSTGELFF
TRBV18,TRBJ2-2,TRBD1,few,TGTGCCAGCTCACCAGTGACAGGGCGGACCGGGGAGCTGTTTTTT,CASSPVTGRTGELFF
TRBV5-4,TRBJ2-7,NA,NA,TGTGCCAGCAGCTTTTTGGGACATAGCTCCTACGAGCAGTACTTC,CASSFLGHSSYEQYF
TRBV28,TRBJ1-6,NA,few,TGTGCCAGCAGTACTGGGGTTTCACCCCTCCACTTT,CASSTGVSPLHF
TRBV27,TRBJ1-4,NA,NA,TGTGCCAGCAGTTCTCAGGGGCCGGGAGAAAAACTGTTTTTT,CASSSQGPGEKLFF